The 26 T cell receptor beta chains reported below all come from one sample, sequenced in a study of blood T cell repertoires in COVID-19. Clones were read by immunoSEQ multiplex PCR, and TCRdb kept only the in-frame ones, dropping some. Of around 50,000 clones detected, more than 70% appear once; the ten largest clones hold roughly 2.2%. Specimen: peripheral blood. These receptors all stem from a human donor in a cohort sampled during active COVID-19.

The rearrangement uses TRBV5-1 and TRBJ2-7, with D possibly being TRBD1 (5 bases). Trimming stripped 0 bases from V and 0 bases from J, with 13 bases between. The germline V gene encodes CDR1 SGHRS and CDR2 YFSETQ. The CDR3 contains 16 residues. CDR3 coding DNA: TGCGCCAGCAGCTTGGGGGGCAGGACGAGCTCCTACGAGCAGTACTTC. It codes for CASSLGGRTSSYEQYF.

The chain has TRBV12-5 and TRBJ1-1; D possibly corresponds to TRBD1 (6 bases). Deletions cut 1 base from V and 2 bases from J, with 11 bases between. Per the germline V gene, CDR1 is LGHNT and CDR2 is FRNRAP. CDR3 size: 15 residues. The CDR3 DNA sequence: TGTGCTAGTGGTTTGGCGACAGGAGGAAACACTGAAGCTTTCTTT. Translation gives CASGLATGGNTEAFF.

J is TRBJ2-2 and V is TRBV27; TRBD1 agrees at 7 bases. Germline V gene lookup returns CDR1 MNHEY and CDR2 SMNVEV (reference sequence). The ends lost 5 bases at V and 5 bases at J; junction bases unmatched: 8. The CDR3 sequence is 15 residues long. CDR3 sequence: CASSKQGTETGELFF. CDR3 bases: TGTGCCAGCAGTAAACAGGGGACCGAAACCGGGGAGCTGTTTTTT.

The J gene is TRBJ2-7, the V gene TRBV5-1, with 8 bases matching TRBD1. V trimming: 5 bases; J trimming: 1 base; junction bases outside the gene matches: 2. The CDR3 contains 13 residues. CDR1 and CDR2 (germline): SGHRS, YFSETQ. As DNA, the CDR3 is TGCGCCAGCAGTGGGACAGGATCCTACGAGCAGTACTTC. It specifies CASSGTGSYEQYF.

The CDR3 nucleotides read TGTGCCAGCAGCTTAGATCTAAGTACAGGGGCCTACGAGCAGTACTTC. Encoded protein: CASSLDLSTGAYEQYF. The rearrangement links TRBV11-2 to TRBJ2-7, with 7 bases aligning to TRBD1. Germline V gene sequence: CDR1 SGHAT, CDR2 FQNNGV. The CDR3 spans 16 residues. V shed 0 bases and J 2 bases; nucleotides not matched to a gene: 7.

The chain carries TRBV28 and TRBJ1-2; 7 bases are shared with TRBD1. V lost 6 bases and J lost 6; bases outside the gene matches: 7. Per germline, CDR1 MDHEN and CDR2 SYDVKM. CDR3 length equals 13 residues. CDR3: CASRPTGVDGYTF. In DNA form, the CDR3 reads TGTGCCAGCAGACCTACAGGGGTCGATGGCTACACCTTC.

The gene calls are TRBV28 and TRBJ2-7; 9 bases match TRBD1. There are 12 residues in the CDR3. Germline assignment: CDR1 MDHEN and CDR2 SYDVKM. V shed 6 bases, J shed 3 bases, and the junction held 0 bases outside the gene matches. CDR3 nucleotides: TGTGCCAGCAGGACAGGGGGCTACGAGCAGTACTTC. The encoded protein is CASRTGGYEQYF.

The chain employs TRBV6-5 and TRBJ2-3; 11 nucleotides agree with TRBD2. Per germline, CDR1 MNHEY and CDR2 SVGAGI. V gave up 6 bases and J gave up 1 base; unmatched junction bases: 3. This CDR3 is built from 15 residues. This CDR3 reads CASRQLAGGTDTQYF. The CDR3 DNA is TGTGCCAGCAGACAACTAGCGGGGGGCACAGATACGCAGTATTTT.

This chain joins TRBV5-1 and TRBJ2-3; 11 nucleotides agree with TRBD2. V lost 1 base to trimming and J lost 1 base; unmatched junction nucleotides: 5. Germline loops: CDR1 SGHRS, CDR2 YFSETQ. The CDR3 has 17 residues. The CDR3 sequence: CASSLTNSGGGTDTQYF. CDR3 in DNA: TGCGCCAGCAGCTTGACAAATAGCGGGGGGGGCACAGATACGCAGTATTTT. The variable domain in full, completed from reference TRBV5-1 and TRBJ2-3, reads KAGVTQTPRYLIKTRGQQVTLSCSPISGHRSVSWYQQTPGQGLQFLFEYFSETQRNKGNFPGRFSGRQFSNSRSEMNVSTLELGDSALYLCASSLTNSGGGTDTQYFGPGTRLTVL.

This clone appeared once. The rearrangement joins TRBV9 to TRBJ2-5; 12 nucleotides agree with TRBD2. Germline V lookup: CDR1 SGDLS, CDR2 YYNGEE. Germline trimming cut 6 bases from V and 1 base from J; bases unmatched to any gene: 10. This CDR3 is 17 amino acids long. CDR3 loop: CASTRGSLAGGQETQYF. The DNA of the CDR3 is TGTGCCAGCACCCGGGGGTCACTAGCGGGGGGCCAAGAGACCCAGTACTTC.

The CDR3 DNA reads as TGTGCCAGCAGCGCATCGAGGGGCGGGAGAAGTAATGAGCAGTTCTTC. Protein: CASSASRGGRSNEQFF. The V call is TRBV9, the J call TRBJ2-1, with 7 nucleotides matching TRBD2. This CDR3 is 16 amino acids long. The trim removed 3 bases at V and 7 bases at J, leaving 13 bases unmatched. Per germline, CDR1 SGDLS and CDR2 YYNGEE.

This chain uses TRBV7-2 with TRBJ2-5, with no clear D. V dropped 1 base and J dropped 3 bases, with 9 bases sitting between them. Germline V lookup: CDR1 SGHTA, CDR2 FQGNSA. The CDR3 runs 14 residues. In DNA, the CDR3 is TGTGCCAGCAGCTTAGATGTCGCGGAAGAGACCCAGTACTTC. Translation: CASSLDVAEETQYF.

This clone was picked up a small number of times. This sequence joins TRBV30 and TRBJ1-5, with TRBD1 identical over 9 bases. Per germline, CDR1 GTSNPN and CDR2 SVGIG (reference sequence). The CDR3 covers 15 residues. V gave up 0 bases and J gave up 6 bases; unmatched junction bases: 6. Here the CDR3 reads CAWSVEDRGGQPQHF. CDR3 sequence (DNA): TGTGCCTGGAGTGTTGAGGACAGGGGAGGTCAGCCCCAGCATTTT. Supplemented by reference TRBV30 and TRBJ1-5, the full variable domain reads SQTIHQWPATLVQPVGSPLSLECTVEGTSNPNLYWYRQAAGRGLQLLFYSVGIGQISSEVPQNLSASRPQDRQFILSSKKLLLSDSGFYLCAWSVEDRGGQPQHFGDGTRLSIL.

The rearrangement joins TRBV7-2 to TRBJ2-4; 11 positions agree with TRBD1. After removal of 5 bases from V and 6 bases from J, the junction contained 3 bases not matched to a gene. Germline CDR1 reads SGHTA; CDR2 reads FQGNSA. The CDR3 length is 14 residues. CDR3 residues: CASSPGTGGNIQYF. The CDR3 nucleotides are TGTGCCAGCAGCCCGGGGACAGGGGGAAACATTCAGTACTTC.

The chain recombines TRBV4-3 with TRBJ2-2; weak D call: TRBD2 (5 bases). Trimming shortened V by 1 base and J by 7 bases, and 10 bases separated the two germline ends. The CDR3 consists of 14 residues. Germline V lookup: CDR1 LGHNA, CDR2 YSLEER. Here the CDR3 reads CASSQGEMVGELFF. The CDR3 DNA reads TGCGCCAGCAGCCAAGGGGAGATGGTCGGGGAGCTGTTTTTT.

The chain employs TRBV9 and TRBJ1-1; 7 bases are a match to TRBD1. The CDR3 has 13 residues. Germline CDR1 and CDR2: SGDLS and YYNGEE. V was pared by 4 bases and J by 11 bases, with 11 bases of the junction left unmatched. The DNA for the CDR3 is TGTGCCAGCAGCTCCACTTCCGGGACAGAGGCTTTCTTT. It encodes CASSSTSGTEAFF.

V gene TRBV6-2 or TRBV6-3 combines with J gene TRBJ2-7; D unclear. Trimming took off 2 bases at V and 12 bases at J, with 11 bases between the two ends. The V gene's germline CDR1 is MNHEY and CDR2 SVGEGT. The CDR3 is 11 residues long. Here the CDR3 reads CASSYTSYTYF. Here the CDR3 DNA reads TGTGCCAGCAGTTACACAAGTTACACGTACTTC.

The V call is TRBV27, the J call TRBJ2-5; D uncertain. In germline, CDR1 is MNHEY, CDR2 SMNVEV (reference sequence). V was pared by 4 bases and J by 2 bases, with 14 bases between. The CDR3 contains 15 residues. The CDR3 coding sequence is TGTGCCAGCAGTTCCTCACGACACCCGCAAGAGACCCAGTACTTC. Residues: CASSSSRHPQETQYF.

This clone was observed a handful of times. The V and J genes are TRBV9 and TRBJ2-6; D remains unclear. The CDR3 has 16 residues. V lost 4 bases to trimming and J lost 2 bases, with 13 bases between them. Germline CDR1 and CDR2: SGDLS and YYNGEE. This CDR3 is CASSPTLVAGANVLTF. CDR3 DNA sequence: TGTGCCAGCAGCCCCACATTGGTTGCTGGGGCCAACGTCCTGACTTTC.

The chain links TRBV7-8 to TRBJ2-2; 16 bases are shared with TRBD2. The V and J ends lost 6 bases and 1 base, in that order; junction bases with no gene match: 2. CDR1 and CDR2 from the germline V gene are SGHVS and FQNEAQ. This CDR3 contains 17 residues. This CDR3 reads CASRGLAGGLNTGELFF. For the CDR3, the DNA is TGTGCCAGCAGGGGACTAGCGGGGGGGCTGAACACCGGGGAGCTGTTTTTT.

The chain joins TRBV7-2 to TRBJ1-1; possible D gene TRBD1, 6 bases. The germline V and J ends were trimmed by 7 bases and 1 base, with 16 bases remaining between them. This CDR3 is built from 15 residues. Germline V gene lookup returns CDR1 SGHTA and CDR2 FQGNSA. CDR3 bases: TGTGCCAGCACTTTAGGGACAACTGCGAACACTGAAGCTTTCTTT. As protein: CASTLGTTANTEAFF.

This clone has just one count. As DNA, the CDR3 is TGTGCCAGCAGCCAGACTAGCGGGACTGGGGCCAACGTCCTGACTTTC. This sequence encodes CASSQTSGTGANVLTF. The chain uses TRBV7-2 and TRBJ2-6; TRBD2 matches at 11 bases. This CDR3 contains 16 residues. Looked up from germline, CDR1 is SGHTA and CDR2 is FQGNSA. With V trimmed by 5 bases and J by 2 bases, 2 bases remained unmatched.

The genes are TRBV21-1 and TRBJ2-1; TRBD2 reflects the table's D call only, with no check against the DNA. TRBV21-1 is annotated as a pseudogene. The CDR3 runs to 14 residues. DNA of the CDR3: TGTGCCAGCAGCACCGGCGGGGGGGCTAATGAGCAGTTCTTC. Translating it yields CASSTGGGANEQFF.

The CDR3 sequence is CASSGTGGRVGETQYF. The DNA for the CDR3 is TGTGCCAGTTCCGGGACCGGGGGTAGGGTCGGCGAGACCCAGTACTTC. The rearrangement links TRBV19 to TRBJ2-5; tentative D call: TRBD2 (6 bases). Between the trimmed V and J ends, which lost 8 bases and 5 bases, there was a span of 24 bases. CDR3 length equals 16 residues. The germline gives CDR1 LNHDA, CDR2 SQIVND (reference sequence). Together with reference TRBV19 and TRBJ2-5, the CDR3 gives the full variable domain: DGGITQSPKYLFRKEGQNVTLSCEQNLNHDAMYWYRQDPGQGLRLIYYSQIVNDFQKGDIAEGYSVSREKKESFPLTVTSAQKNPTAFYLCASSGTGGRVGETQYFGPGTRLLVL.

This clone has a single count. This rearrangement joins TRBV2 to TRBJ2-2, with 11 bases aligning to TRBD2. The trim removed 7 bases at V and 7 bases at J, leaving 5 bases unmatched. CDR1 is SNHLY, CDR2 FYNNEI, per germline. CDR3 length: 14 residues. The CDR3 here is CASNLAGGDGELFF. The DNA of the CDR3 is TGTGCCAGCAACTTAGCGGGAGGGGACGGGGAGCTGTTTTTT.

The V call is TRBV7-2, the J call TRBJ1-5; D is ambiguous. CDR3 length: 14 residues. V lost 0 bases to trimming and J lost 7 bases, with 10 bases between them. The V gene's germline CDR1 is SGHTA and CDR2 FQGNSA. The chain's CDR3 is CASSLASAGQPQHF. Here the CDR3 DNA reads TGTGCCAGCAGCTTAGCCTCCGCAGGCCAGCCCCAGCATTTT.